The 27 T cell receptor beta chains reported below all come from one sample, sequenced in a study of shared clonotypes between healthy human individuals. The naive CD8 fraction comprised CD45RO-negative cells positively selected for CCR7 and excluded terminally differentiated effector memory CD45RA+ cells. Some clones are missing from TCRdb's copy, which holds only in-frame ones; the method was immunoSEQ multiplex PCR. The sample has about 2,200,000 clones, approximately 94% seen once; the top ten hold about 1.8%. Sequences were obtained from naive CD8+ T cells from PBMCs. The receptors originated from a young man in good health. Some clones in this sample may be carry-over from other donors' samples.

The table lists this clone with a count of one. The chain employs TRBV7-6 and TRBJ2-3; D possibly corresponds to TRBD2 (6 bases). From germline, CDR1 is SGHVS and CDR2 FNYEAQ. This CDR3 is 17 amino acids long. Trimming cost V 1 base and J 5 bases, with 19 bases left between them. Here the CDR3 reads CASSLEPRAPGEDTQYF. The DNA of the CDR3 is TGTGCCAGCAGCTTAGAACCCCGGGCCCCGGGGGAAGATACGCAGTATTTT.

The J gene is TRBJ2-3, the V gene TRBV27, with 9 bases that match TRBD1. V shed 4 bases, J shed 2 bases, and the junction held 7 bases outside the gene matches. CDR3 length: 16 amino acids. The germline V gene encodes CDR1 MNHEY and CDR2 SMNVEV (reference sequence). The CDR3 sequence: CASSSPGTGFTDTQYF. CDR3 DNA: TGTGCCAGCAGTTCTCCGGGGACAGGGTTCACAGATACGCAGTATTTT.

The CDR3 DNA sequence: TGTGCCAGCGGGTGGACAGGGGGGACCTACGAGCAGTACTTC. Protein: CASGWTGGTYEQYF. This rearrangement joins TRBV27 to TRBJ2-7; 10 nucleotides align to TRBD1. CDR1 and CDR2 from the germline V gene are MNHEY and SMNVEV (reference sequence). The CDR3 totals 14 residues. The ends lost 8 bases at V and 2 bases at J; junction bases unmatched: 6.

The rearrangement links TRBV5-6 to TRBJ2-7; TRBD1 might be the D (7 bases). The CDR3 is 14 amino acids. CDR1 and CDR2 (germline): SGHDT, YYEEEE. V was clipped by 5 bases and J by 4 bases, with 16 bases between them. CDR3 DNA sequence: TGTGCCAGCAGACCCGGAGGGGGCGAGTACGAGCAGTACTTC. Its protein product is CASRPGGGEYEQYF.

Details on this clone: The same CDR3 also results from other DNA sequences found in this sample. The rearrangement joins TRBV4-1 to TRBJ2-7; 8 bases match TRBD1. The CDR3 is made up of 14 amino acids. Germline trimming cut 4 bases from V and 4 bases from J; bases unmatched to any gene: 6. Germline CDR1 reads MGHRA; CDR2 reads YSYEKL. CDR3 nucleotide sequence: TGCGCCAGCAGCCTCGTAGACAGGGGTTACGAGCAGTACTTC. This sequence encodes CASSLVDRGYEQYF.

The gene calls are TRBV10-3 and TRBJ2-3; 14 bases map to TRBD2. Germline CDR1 ENHRY, CDR2 SYGVKD. Unmatched junction bases numbered 14, after V lost 10 bases and J lost 2 bases. The CDR3 is 18 amino acids. For the CDR3, the DNA is TGTGCCACCGGGGGACTAGCGGGAGCACTCCTTGACACAGATACGCAGTATTTT. Translated, it gives CATGGLAGALLDTDTQYF.

This rearrangement joins TRBV19 to TRBJ2-7; D is undetermined. Germline V gene data show CDR1 as LNHDA and CDR2 as SQIVND (reference sequence). Trimming took off 10 bases at V and 5 bases at J, with 12 bases between the two ends. The CDR3 runs 11 residues. Written as DNA, the CDR3 is TGTGCCACCCGGAGAGCTCACGAGCAGTACTTC. This codes for CATRRAHEQYF.

The chain combines TRBV25-1 with TRBJ1-1; no clear D. V was shortened by 8 bases and J by 1 base, with 11 bases between the two germline ends. CDR1 and CDR2 from the germline V gene are MGHDK and SYGVNS. This CDR3 has 13 amino acids. Written as DNA, the CDR3 is TGTGCCAGCGCGAGACCGGAGAACACTGAAGCTTTCTTT. This gives the protein CASARPENTEAFF.

The chain is built from TRBV27 and TRBJ2-7; TRBD2 matches at 7 bases. The germline CDR1 and CDR2 sequences are MNHEY and SMNVEV (reference sequence). V lost 9 bases, J lost 3 bases, and 5 bases stayed unmatched. The CDR3 extends over 12 amino acids. CDR3 sequence: CASRGGLYEQYF. The CDR3 region has the DNA TGTGCCAGTCGGGGAGGGCTCTACGAGCAGTACTTC.

A word on this clone: Different DNA sequences within this sample yield the same CDR3. As DNA, the CDR3 is TGTGCCAGCAGCTTAGCCGGGACGGACTATGGCTACACCTTC. Protein sequence: CASSLAGTDYGYTF. The rearrangement joins TRBV7-9 to TRBJ1-2, with D perhaps TRBD1 (5 bases). Germline-derived CDR1 and CDR2 are SEHNR and FQNEAQ (reference sequence). The ends were cut back, 0 bases at V and 3 bases at J, with 8 bases in the middle. There are 14 residues in the CDR3.

The sample holds one count of this clone. The genes are TRBV29-1 and TRBJ2-3, with D unresolved. Trimming removed 4 bases from V and 4 bases from J, with 9 bases in between. Germline V lookup: CDR1 SQVTM, CDR2 ANQGSEA. This CDR3 comprises 12 residues. The CDR3 bases are TGCAGCGTTGTTACTACAGCAGATACGCAGTATTTT. Amino acid sequence: CSVVTTADTQYF.

The V gene is TRBV10-3, the J gene TRBJ2-5; D possibly uses TRBD1 or TRBD2 (5 bases each). The CDR3 has 14 amino acids. The V end was cut by 6 bases, the J end by 1 base, with 12 bases between. Germline V gene sequence: CDR1 ENHRY, CDR2 SYGVKD. CDR3 loop: CAIRGTTVQETQYF. For the CDR3, the DNA is TGTGCCATCAGGGGGACCACGGTCCAAGAGACCCAGTACTTC.

With regard to this clone: Other nucleotide sequences from this sample produce the same CDR3. The V and J genes are TRBV30 and TRBJ1-1; the D is unclear. V lost 0 bases to trimming and J lost 0 bases, with 5 bases between them. CDR3 length: 13 amino acids. CDR1 and CDR2 from the germline V gene are GTSNPN and SVGIG (reference sequence). The DNA of the CDR3 is TGTGCCTGGAGTGTTCTAATGAACACTGAAGCTTTCTTT. Translated: CAWSVLMNTEAFF.

This clone has more than one count but fewer than ten. V gene TRBV7-2 combines with J gene TRBJ1-1; the D gene is possibly TRBD1 (6 bases). The CDR3 extends over 14 amino acids. CDR1 is SGHTA, CDR2 FQGNSA, per germline. V was trimmed by 4 bases and J by 8 bases, leaving 17 bases between them. Here the CDR3 reads CASSSRDTYGEAFF. CDR3 nucleotide sequence: TGTGCCAGCAGCTCCAGGGACACGTACGGAGAAGCTTTCTTT.

The V and J genes are TRBV5-1 and TRBJ2-1; 9 bases are a match to TRBD2. CDR3 length: 15 amino acids. The V segment lost 6 bases and the J segment 8 bases; nucleotides outside the gene matches: 12. Germline assignment: CDR1 SGHRS and CDR2 YFSETQ. The CDR3 DNA reads as TGCGCCAGCAAACTCCCACTAGCGGGTGGCGATGAGCAGTTCTTC. Its protein is CASKLPLAGGDEQFF.

The gene calls are TRBV27 and TRBJ1-3, with D possibly TRBD1 on 6 matching bases. Looked up from germline, CDR1 is MNHEY and CDR2 is SMNVEV (reference sequence). This CDR3 spans 14 amino acids. V was trimmed by 4 bases and J by 0 bases, leaving 7 bases between them. The CDR3 bases are TGTGCCAGCAGTTGGACAGCCTCTGGAAACACCATATATTTT. This gives the protein CASSWTASGNTIYF.

In its sample, this clone was seen once. This chain uses TRBV4-3 with TRBJ2-1; no clear D. Germline V lookup: CDR1 LGHNA, CDR2 YSLEER. CDR3 size: 16 residues. Trimming removed 5 bases at V and 5 bases at J, with 19 bases between. This CDR3 is CASSARRKPTNNEQFF. In nucleotides, the CDR3 is TGCGCCAGCAGCGCCCGTCGGAAGCCCACCAACAATGAGCAGTTCTTC.

About this clone: Other DNA sequences in the same sample also yield this CDR3. V usage is TRBV28 and J usage is TRBJ2-7; D gene uncertain. The germline V and J ends were trimmed by 6 bases and 1 base, with 7 bases remaining between them. This CDR3 contains 12 residues. The V gene's germline CDR1 is MDHEN and CDR2 SYDVKM. The chain's CDR3 is CASSPSSYEQYF. For the CDR3, the DNA is TGTGCCAGCAGCCCGAGTTCCTACGAGCAGTACTTC.

The chain employs TRBV29-1 and TRBJ2-3; D unclear. V was trimmed by 7 bases and J by 2 bases, leaving 13 bases between them. There are 13 residues in the CDR3. The germline V gene encodes CDR1 SQVTM and CDR2 ANQGSEA. For the CDR3, the DNA is TGCAGCGGACGACACGCCCTCACAGATACGCAGTATTTT. Translated: CSGRHALTDTQYF.

This sequence joins TRBV7-9 and TRBJ2-7; D not resolved. CDR1 and CDR2 from the germline V gene are SEHNR and FQNEAQ (reference sequence). Trimming removed 3 bases from V and 5 bases from J, with 8 bases in between. CDR3 length: 12 residues. DNA for the CDR3: TGTGCCAGCAGCTTCGGAAGAAACGAGCAGTACTTC. Encoded protein: CASSFGRNEQYF.

V gene TRBV19 combines with J gene TRBJ1-1; a possible D gene is TRBD1 (5 bases). The CDR3 runs 15 residues. Per germline, CDR1 LNHDA and CDR2 SQIVND (reference sequence). The V gene lost 3 bases and the J gene lost 1 base, with 12 bases spanning the gap. The CDR3 is CASSISRGQNTEAFF. For the CDR3, the DNA is TGTGCCAGTAGTATTTCGAGGGGCCAGAACACTGAAGCTTTCTTT.

The V gene is TRBV10-3, the J gene TRBJ2-1; 11 bases are shared with TRBD1. The germline CDR1 and CDR2 sequences are ENHRY and SYGVKD. The CDR3 extends over 15 amino acids. Germline trimming cut 6 bases from V and 7 bases from J; bases unmatched to any gene: 8. CDR3 region: CAIRGDRGEKNEQFF. The DNA of the CDR3 is TGTGCCATCAGAGGGGACAGGGGGGAGAAGAATGAGCAGTTCTTC.

The chain uses TRBV13 and TRBJ2-5; D gene uncertain. Trimming removed 5 bases from V and 5 bases from J, with 18 bases in between. Germline CDR1 PRHDT, CDR2 FYEKMQ (reference sequence). The length of the CDR3 is 15 residues. The CDR3 protein is CASSLRATLGETQYF. DNA for the CDR3: TGTGCCAGCAGCCTCCGGGCTACCCTCGGGGAGACCCAGTACTTC.

This chain joins TRBV5-1 and TRBJ1-2; the D is unclear. The CDR3 covers 14 residues. The germline V gene encodes CDR1 SGHRS and CDR2 YFSETQ. Trimming left V 4 bases short and J 3 bases short, with 13 bases between. CDR3 sequence: CASSEGTGYYGYTF. In DNA form, the CDR3 reads TGCGCCAGCAGCGAAGGAACCGGATACTATGGCTACACCTTC.

V is TRBV10-3 and J is TRBJ1-4; D remains ambiguous. Germline V gene data show CDR1 as ENHRY and CDR2 as SYGVKD. The CDR3 extends over 13 amino acids. Trimming removed 6 bases from V and 3 bases from J, with 8 bases in between. The CDR3 DNA follows: TGTGCCATCAGGGAGGAGTCTAATGAAAAACTGTTTTTT. Amino acids: CAIREESNEKLFF.

This chain joins TRBV15 and TRBJ2-7; 12 bases map to TRBD1. The CDR3 has 15 amino acids. V dropped 3 bases and J dropped 4; count of bases not matched to a gene: 4. CDR1 is LNHNV and CDR2 is YYDKDF in the germline V gene (reference sequence). The CDR3 DNA sequence: TGTGCCACCAGCAGGGGACAGGGGGCGGGATACGAGCAGTACTTC. Protein product: CATSRGQGAGYEQYF.

The chain is built from TRBV7-9 and TRBJ2-5; tentatively, D is TRBD1 (6 bases). The DNA end favors TRBJ2-7, so the J call may be wrong. Germline assignment: CDR1 SEHNR and CDR2 FQNEAQ (reference sequence). The CDR3 runs 16 residues. The chain's CDR3 is CASSSLDPGQSYEQYF. The CDR3 region has the DNA TGTGCCAGCAGCTCCCTAGACCCCGGACAGAGCTACGAGCAGTACTTC.